This record concerns one TCR beta chain sequence. Its cognate antigen is unknown. The data belong to a study of T-cell reconstitution after alpha-beta-depleted transplantation in children. This CDR3 is 12 amino acids long. Per germline, CDR1 MNHEY and CDR2 SMNVEV (reference sequence). The V end was cut by 9 bases, the J end by 1 base, with 4 bases between. Study outcomes and limitations: Newly produced T cells mostly provided counts and TCRbeta diversity after one year, as hyperexpanded clones declined. TCRbeta diversity was high at day 60 in some patients (a result of surviving recipient T cells and thymic progenitors).

Unique molecular identifiers featured in how the TCRbeta library was prepared. In TCRdb, the PCR reads were re-called with MiXCR into one record per CDR3 protein. Of hundreds of thousands of distinct CDR3 sequences in the sample, over 10% were seen once. The TCR was taken from a male patient between 10 and 17 years old who had a stem cell transplant for acute myeloid leukemia, so the T cells may come from the graft donor. This rearrangement joins TRBV27 to TRBJ2-6; D is ambiguous. The sample in question was PBMCs, mostly from graft donor cells, obtained 360 days after TCRalphabeta/CD19-depleted stem cell transplant. CDR3 sequence (DNA): TGTGCCAGGGCGTCTGGGGCCAACGTCCTGACTTTC. Translated, it gives CARASGANVLTF. The whole variable domain, remainder taken from reference TRBV27 and TRBJ2-6, is EAQVTQNPRYLITVTGKKLTVTCSQNMNHEYMSWYRQDPGLGLRQIYYSMNVEVTDKGDVPEGYKVSRKEKRNFPLILESPSPNQTSLYFCARASGANVLTFGAGSRLTVL.